This entry describes one T cell receptor (beta chain). Its antigen is currently unknown. V lost 0 bases and J 3 bases, leaving 12 bases between the germline ends. The CDR3 contains 15 residues. The germline V gene has CDR1 LGHNA and CDR2 YSLEER. The record originates from a study of T cells in Graves' hyperthyroidism and ophthalmopathy. Study-wide background: Peripheral blood samples were taken at initial diagnosis, prior to any treatment. Findings of the study overall: Also found in blood were most expanded thyroid clonotypes above 0.001.

Individuals with ophthalmopathy presented a Clinical Activity Score of at least 3, a NOSPECS grade of at least 4 and a duration under 3 months. Amplified TCR beta CDR3 regions derived from RNA transcripts. Primed by the HTBI set, a first-round RT-PCR was run on the TCR CDR3. In TCRdb, the multiplex PCR reads were re-called with MiXCR into one record per CDR3 protein. This repertoire shows about 600,000 distinct CDR3 sequences, approximately 15% found once; its top ten account for more than 6%. The sample consisted of blood. This chain connects TRBV4-3 to TRBJ2-7; D may be TRBD1 (6 bases). The receptor comes from a young woman with Graves' ophthalmopathy. The DNA for the CDR3 is TGCGCCAGCAGCCAAGACCAGACAGGACTCTACGAGCAGTACTTC. Protein product: CASSQDQTGLYEQYF.